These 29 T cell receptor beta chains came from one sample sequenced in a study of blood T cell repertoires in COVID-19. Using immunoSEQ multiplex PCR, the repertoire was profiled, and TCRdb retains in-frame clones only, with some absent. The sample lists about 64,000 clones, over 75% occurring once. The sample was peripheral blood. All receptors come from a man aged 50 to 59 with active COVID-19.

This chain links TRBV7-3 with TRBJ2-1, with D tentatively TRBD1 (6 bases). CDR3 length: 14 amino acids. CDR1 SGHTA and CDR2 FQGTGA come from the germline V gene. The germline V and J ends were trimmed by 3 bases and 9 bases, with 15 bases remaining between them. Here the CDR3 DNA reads TGTGCCAGCAGCTTGGGGTCCACAGGGACTGAGCAGTTCTTC. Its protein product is CASSLGSTGTEQFF.

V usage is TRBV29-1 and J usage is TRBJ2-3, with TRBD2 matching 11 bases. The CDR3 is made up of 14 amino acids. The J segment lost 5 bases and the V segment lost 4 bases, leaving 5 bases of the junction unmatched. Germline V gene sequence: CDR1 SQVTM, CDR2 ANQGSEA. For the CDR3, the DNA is TGCAGCGTTGGTAATAGCGGGGGGGTAGATACGCAGTATTTT. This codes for CSVGNSGGVDTQYF.

The CDR3 sequence: CASSLGSGAYEQYF. The CDR3 nucleotides read TGTGCCAGTAGCCTGGGGAGCGGTGCCTACGAGCAGTACTTC. The J gene is TRBJ2-7, the V gene TRBV19; a weak D match, TRBD2 (5 bases). This CDR3 comprises 14 residues. Germline V gives CDR1 LNHDA, CDR2 SQIVND (reference sequence). V lost 6 bases, J lost 2 bases, and 14 bases lay in between.

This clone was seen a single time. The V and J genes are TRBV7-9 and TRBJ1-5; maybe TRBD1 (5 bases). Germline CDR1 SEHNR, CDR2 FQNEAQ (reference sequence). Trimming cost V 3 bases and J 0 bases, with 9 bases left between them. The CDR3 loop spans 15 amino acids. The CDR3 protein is CASSFGGDSNQPQHF. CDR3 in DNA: TGTGCCAGCAGCTTCGGGGGGGATAGCAATCAGCCCCAGCATTTT.

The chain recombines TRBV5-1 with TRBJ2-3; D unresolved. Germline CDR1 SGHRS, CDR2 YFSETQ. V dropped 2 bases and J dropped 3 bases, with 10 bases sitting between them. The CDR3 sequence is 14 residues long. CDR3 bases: TGCGCCAGCAGCTTTAACAGATGGACAGATACGCAGTATTTT. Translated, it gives CASSFNRWTDTQYF.

CDR3 region: CASSSPSGRAGEQFF. For the CDR3, the DNA is TGTGCCAGCAGTTCCCCTAGCGGGAGGGCCGGTGAGCAGTTCTTC. V usage is TRBV28 and J usage is TRBJ2-1; 12 bases map to TRBD2. CDR1 is MDHEN, CDR2 SYDVKM, per germline. V was clipped by 4 bases and J by 9 bases; unmatched bases: 7. The CDR3 runs 15 residues.

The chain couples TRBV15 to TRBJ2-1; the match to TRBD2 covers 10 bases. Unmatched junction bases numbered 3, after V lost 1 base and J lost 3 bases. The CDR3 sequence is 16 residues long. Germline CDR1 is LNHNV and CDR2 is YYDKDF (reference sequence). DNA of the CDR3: TGTGCCACCAGCAGAGCCCCTAGCGGGGGCTACAATGAGCAGTTCTTC. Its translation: CATSRAPSGGYNEQFF.

CDR3 protein: CASTLRSTNEKLFF. The CDR3 DNA reads as TGTGCCAGCACTCTCCGCTCAACTAATGAAAAACTGTTTTTT. The rearrangement links TRBV19 to TRBJ1-4; D is ambiguous. CDR1 is LNHDA, CDR2 SQIVND, per germline (reference sequence). Trimming took off 9 bases at V and 0 bases at J, with 11 bases between the two ends. This CDR3 region has 14 residues. Filled out from reference TRBV19 and TRBJ1-4, the complete variable domain reads DGGITQSPKYLFRKEGQNVTLSCEQNLNHDAMYWYRQDPGQGLRLIYYSQIVNDFQKGDIAEGYSVSREKKESFPLTVTSAQKNPTAFYLCASTLRSTNEKLFFGSGTQLSVL.

CDR3 nucleotide sequence: TGTGCCAGCAGAGTGACAGGGGCGAACACCGGGGAGCTGTTTTTT. The encoded protein is CASRVTGANTGELFF. The V call is TRBV6-5, the J call TRBJ2-2; 8 bases match TRBD1. In germline, CDR1 is MNHEY, CDR2 SVGAGI. The CDR3 has 15 amino acids. V dropped 6 bases and J dropped 0; count of bases not matched to a gene: 3.

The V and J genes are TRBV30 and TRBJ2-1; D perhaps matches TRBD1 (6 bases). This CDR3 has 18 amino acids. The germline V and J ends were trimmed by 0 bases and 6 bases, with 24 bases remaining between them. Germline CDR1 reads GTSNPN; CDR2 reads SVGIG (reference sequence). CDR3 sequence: CAWSVPLTGTQGGNEQFF. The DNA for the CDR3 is TGTGCCTGGAGTGTACCCCTCACCGGGACACAGGGCGGCAATGAGCAGTTCTTC.

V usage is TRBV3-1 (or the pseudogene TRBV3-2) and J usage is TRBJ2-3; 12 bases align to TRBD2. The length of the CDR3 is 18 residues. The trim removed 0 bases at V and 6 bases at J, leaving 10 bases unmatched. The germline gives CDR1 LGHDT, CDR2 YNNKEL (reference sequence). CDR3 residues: CASSQESPSGGAGDTQYF. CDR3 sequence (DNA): TGTGCCAGCAGCCAAGAGTCTCCTAGCGGGGGGGCCGGGGATACGCAGTATTTT.

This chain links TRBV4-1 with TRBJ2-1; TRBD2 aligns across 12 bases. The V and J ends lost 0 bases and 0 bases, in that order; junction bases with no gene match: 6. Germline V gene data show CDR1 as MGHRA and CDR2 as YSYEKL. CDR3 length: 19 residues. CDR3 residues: CASSQDRLAGETSYNEQFF. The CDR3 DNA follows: TGCGCCAGCAGCCAAGATCGACTAGCGGGAGAAACCTCCTACAATGAGCAGTTCTTC.

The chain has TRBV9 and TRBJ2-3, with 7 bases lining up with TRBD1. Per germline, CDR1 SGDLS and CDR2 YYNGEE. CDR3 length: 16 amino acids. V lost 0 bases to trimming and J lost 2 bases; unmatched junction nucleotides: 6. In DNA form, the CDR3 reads TGTGCCAGCAGCGTAGAAGGGACAGACGTCACAGATACGCAGTATTTT. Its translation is CASSVEGTDVTDTQYF.

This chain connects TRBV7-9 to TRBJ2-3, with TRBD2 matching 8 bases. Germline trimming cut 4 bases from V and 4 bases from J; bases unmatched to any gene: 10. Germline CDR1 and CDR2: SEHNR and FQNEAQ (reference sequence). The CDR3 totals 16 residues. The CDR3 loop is CASSWGLSGGPDTQYF. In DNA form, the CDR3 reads TGTGCCAGCAGCTGGGGACTAAGCGGGGGTCCAGATACGCAGTATTTT.

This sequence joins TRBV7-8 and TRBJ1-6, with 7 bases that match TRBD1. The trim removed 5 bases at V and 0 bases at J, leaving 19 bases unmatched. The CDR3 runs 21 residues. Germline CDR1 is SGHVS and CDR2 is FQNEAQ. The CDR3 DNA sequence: TGTGCCAGCAGCGACGCGGGACAGACCCCAACGAGTGGCTCCTATAATTCACCCCTCCACTTT. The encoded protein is CASSDAGQTPTSGSYNSPLHF. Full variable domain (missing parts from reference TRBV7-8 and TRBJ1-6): GAGVSQSPRYKVAKRGQDVALRCDPISGHVSLFWYQQALGQGPEFLTYFQNEAQLDKSGLPSDRFFAERPEGSVSTLKIQRTQQEDSAVYLCASSDAGQTPTSGSYNSPLHFGNGTRLTVT.

CDR3 region: CSVIEAVGGELFF. DNA for the CDR3: TGCAGCGTCATTGAGGCCGTAGGCGGGGAGCTGTTTTTT. The genes are TRBV29-1 and TRBJ2-2; D is undetermined. Germline CDR1 SQVTM, CDR2 ANQGSEA. The CDR3 runs 13 residues. Trimming removed 6 bases from V and 7 bases from J, with 15 bases in between.

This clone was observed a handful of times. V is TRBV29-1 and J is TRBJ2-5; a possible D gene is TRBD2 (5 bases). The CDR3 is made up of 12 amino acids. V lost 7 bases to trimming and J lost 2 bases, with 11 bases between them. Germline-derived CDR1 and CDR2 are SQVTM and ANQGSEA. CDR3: CSARERQETQYF. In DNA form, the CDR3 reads TGCAGCGCCCGGGAAAGGCAAGAGACCCAGTACTTC. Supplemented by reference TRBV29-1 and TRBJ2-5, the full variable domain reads SAVISQKPSRDICQRGTSLTIQCQVDSQVTMMFWYRQQPGQSLTLIATANQGSEATYESGFVIDKFPISRPNLTFSTLTVSNMSPEDSSIYLCSARERQETQYFGPGTRLLVL.

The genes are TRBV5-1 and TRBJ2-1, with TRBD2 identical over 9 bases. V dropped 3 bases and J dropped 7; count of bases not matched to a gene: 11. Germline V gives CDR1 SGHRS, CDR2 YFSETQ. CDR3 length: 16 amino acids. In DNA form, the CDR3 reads TGCGCCAGCAGCTCCCTCCTGGCGGGAGGGACGAATGAGCAGTTCTTC. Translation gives CASSSLLAGGTNEQFF.

Written as DNA, the CDR3 is TGTGCCAGCAGCTTAACATCGAGGCATGAAGCTTTCTTT. Its protein is CASSLTSRHEAFF. The V and J genes are TRBV7-2 and TRBJ1-1; D remains unclear. This CDR3 region has 13 residues. Trimming left V 2 bases short and J 7 bases short, with 11 bases between. Germline assignment: CDR1 SGHTA and CDR2 FQGNSA.

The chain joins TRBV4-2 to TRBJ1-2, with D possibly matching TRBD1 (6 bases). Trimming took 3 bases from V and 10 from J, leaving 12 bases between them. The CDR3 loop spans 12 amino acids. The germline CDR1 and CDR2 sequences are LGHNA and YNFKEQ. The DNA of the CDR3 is TGTGCCAGCAGCCAGTTACAGGGATACTACACCTTC. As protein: CASSQLQGYYTF.

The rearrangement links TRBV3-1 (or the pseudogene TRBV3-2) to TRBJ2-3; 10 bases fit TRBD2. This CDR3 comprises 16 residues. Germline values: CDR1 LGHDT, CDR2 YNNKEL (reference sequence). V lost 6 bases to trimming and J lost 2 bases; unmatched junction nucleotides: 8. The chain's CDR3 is CASSRILAGDTDTQYF. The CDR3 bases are TGTGCCAGCAGTCGGATTCTAGCGGGAGACACAGATACGCAGTATTTT.

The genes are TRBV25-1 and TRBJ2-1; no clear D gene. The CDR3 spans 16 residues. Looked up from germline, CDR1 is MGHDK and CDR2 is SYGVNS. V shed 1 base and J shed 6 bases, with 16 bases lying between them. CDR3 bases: TGTGCCAGCAGTGAATCTGGTGCCGATCTACTCAATGAGCAGTTCTTC. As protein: CASSESGADLLNEQFF. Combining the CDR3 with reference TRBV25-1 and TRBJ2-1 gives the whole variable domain EADIYQTPRYLVIGTGKKITLECSQTMGHDKMYWYQQDPGMELHLIHYSYGVNSTEKGDLSSESTVSRIRTEHFPLTLESARPSHTSQYLCASSESGADLLNEQFFGPGTRLTVL.

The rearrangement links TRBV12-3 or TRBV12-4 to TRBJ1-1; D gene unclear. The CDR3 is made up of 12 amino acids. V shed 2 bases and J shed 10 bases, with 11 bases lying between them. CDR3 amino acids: CASSLPEVSAFF. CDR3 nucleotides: TGTGCCAGCAGTTTACCTGAGGTCTCAGCTTTCTTT.

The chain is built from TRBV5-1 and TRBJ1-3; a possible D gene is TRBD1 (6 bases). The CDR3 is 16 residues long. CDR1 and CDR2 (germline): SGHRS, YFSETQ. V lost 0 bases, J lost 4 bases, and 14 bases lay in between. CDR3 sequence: CASSLGRGSGGNTIYF. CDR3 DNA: TGCGCCAGCAGCTTGGGCAGGGGTTCTGGCGGAAACACCATATATTTT.

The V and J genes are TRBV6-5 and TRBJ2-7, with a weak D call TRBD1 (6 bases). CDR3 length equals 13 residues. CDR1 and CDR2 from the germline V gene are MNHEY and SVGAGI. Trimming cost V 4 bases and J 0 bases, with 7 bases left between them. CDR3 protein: CASSSQGSYEQYF. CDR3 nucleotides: TGTGCCAGCAGTTCACAGGGCTCCTACGAGCAGTACTTC.

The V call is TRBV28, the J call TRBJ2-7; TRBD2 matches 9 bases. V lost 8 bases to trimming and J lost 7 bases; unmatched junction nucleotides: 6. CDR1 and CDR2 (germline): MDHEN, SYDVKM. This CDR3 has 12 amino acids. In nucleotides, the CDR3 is TGTGCCAGCGGCGGGGGGGCTCGGGAGCAGTACTTC. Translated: CASGGGAREQYF.

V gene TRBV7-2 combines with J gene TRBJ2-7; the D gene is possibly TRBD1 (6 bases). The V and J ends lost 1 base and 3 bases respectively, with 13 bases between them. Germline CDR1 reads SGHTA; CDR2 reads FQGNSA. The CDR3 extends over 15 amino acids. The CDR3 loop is CASSLVAGQHYEQYF. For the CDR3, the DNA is TGTGCCAGCAGCTTAGTGGCCGGACAGCACTACGAGCAGTACTTC.

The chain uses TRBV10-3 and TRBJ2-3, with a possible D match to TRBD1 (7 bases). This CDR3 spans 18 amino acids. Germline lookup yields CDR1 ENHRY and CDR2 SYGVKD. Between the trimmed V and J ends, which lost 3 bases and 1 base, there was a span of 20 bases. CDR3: CAISESRGGGPGTDTQYF. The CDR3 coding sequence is TGTGCCATCAGTGAATCCCGAGGAGGGGGCCCGGGCACAGATACGCAGTATTTT.

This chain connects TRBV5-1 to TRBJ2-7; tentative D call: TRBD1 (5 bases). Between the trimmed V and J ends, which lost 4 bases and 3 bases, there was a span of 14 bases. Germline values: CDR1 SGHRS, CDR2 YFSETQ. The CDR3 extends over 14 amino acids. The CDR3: CASSPLATGYEQYF. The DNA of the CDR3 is TGCGCCAGCAGCCCCCTCGCTACAGGCTACGAGCAGTACTTC.